This T cell receptor (beta chain) is drawn from a study of shared clonotypes between healthy human individuals. On the study more broadly: A donor's plate count was three for CD4 naive and three for CD4 memory; CD8 naive had two and CD8 memory one.

Notes on this clone: Its antigen is undetermined.

V dropped 8 bases and J dropped 8 bases, with 7 bases sitting between them. Germline V CDR1 and CDR2: MDHEN, SYDVKM. There are 10 residues in the CDR3. This table comes from immunoSEQ multiplex PCR, and its TCRdb copy is limited to in-frame clones, with some not included. There are more than 900,000 clones in the sample; around three quarters occur only once, and roughly 0.57% lies in the top ten. Study-wide results and caveats: Expectations were that clonotype sharing among donors would be affected by sequencing depth.

Source material: memory CD4+ T cells from PBMCs. The subset was: CD45RA-negative fraction. The genes are TRBV28 and TRBJ2-1; D ambiguous. The sequence derives from a young man in good health. Some clones in this sample may be carry-over from other donors' samples. CDR3 nucleotide sequence: TGTGCCAGCTCAAGGTATGAGCAGTTCTTC. The encoded protein is CASSRYEQFF.